This T cell receptor beta chain was recovered during a study of blood T cells in healthy people across ages. This CDR3 is built from 16 residues. The V gene lost 6 bases and the J gene lost 0 bases, with 12 bases spanning the gap. Per the germline V gene, CDR1 is SGHVS and CDR2 is FQNEAQ. Primers used in a second PCR of roughly 6 to 11 cycles were a sample-barcoded 5' primer and a J-beta primer mix. Each of the cDNA molecules was tagged by a template-switch adaptor with 12 random nucleotides. TCRdb recomputed calls from the 5' RACE reads with MiXCR, one row per CDR3 protein. Among under 1,000,000 distinct CDR3 sequences listed, about 34% were seen once. This clonotype showed up many times.

The rearrangement joins TRBV7-8 to TRBJ1-6; tentatively, D is TRBD1 (5 bases). The sequenced sample consisted of blood. The sequence came from a man between 18 and 29 years old in good health. The CDR3 spells CASSLRGSSYNSPLHF. The CDR3 coding sequence is TGTGCCAGCAGTTTAAGGGGCAGCTCCTATAATTCACCCCTCCACTTT.